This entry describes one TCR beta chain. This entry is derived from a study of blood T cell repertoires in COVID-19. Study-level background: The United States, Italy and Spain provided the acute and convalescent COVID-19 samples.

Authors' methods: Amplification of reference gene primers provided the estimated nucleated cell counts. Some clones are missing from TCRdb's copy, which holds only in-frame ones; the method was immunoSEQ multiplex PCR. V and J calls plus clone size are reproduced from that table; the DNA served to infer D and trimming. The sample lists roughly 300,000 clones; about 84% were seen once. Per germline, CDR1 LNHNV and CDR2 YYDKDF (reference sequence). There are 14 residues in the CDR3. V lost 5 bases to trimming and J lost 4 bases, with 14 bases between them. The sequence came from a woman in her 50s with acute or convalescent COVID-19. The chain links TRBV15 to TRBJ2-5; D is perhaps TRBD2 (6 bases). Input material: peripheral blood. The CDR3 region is CATSSRGLGETQYF. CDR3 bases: TGTGCCACCAGCTCTCGGGGACTTGGAGAGACCCAGTACTTC.